The T cell receptor (beta chain) described here comes from a study of cytomegalovirus exposure and HLA in healthy donors. Broader study findings: Common viral pathogens (according to a later analysis) appeared linked to several of the most significant clusters. A previous analysis found most TCR beta V segments productive roughly 90% or roughly 30% of the time.

PCR primers comprised 60 Vbeta and 13 Jbeta primers. Clones were sequenced by immunoSEQ multiplex PCR, and TCRdb holds only the in-frame ones, with some missing. The sample records 100,000 to 130,000 clones, around four fifths being singletons. This CDR3 contains 14 residues. The germline CDR1 and CDR2 sequences are SQVTM and ANQGSEA. Regarding this clone: The antigen is undetermined.

Material: PBMCs. This receptor was obtained from a man aged 25 to 40 in good health and CMV-seronegative. V gene TRBV29-1 combines with J gene TRBJ1-1, with 7 bases aligning to TRBD1. In DNA form, the CDR3 reads TGCACCTCTACCCCCGAGGGGGCGAACACTGAAGCTTTCTTT. Amino acid sequence: CTSTPEGANTEAFF.